These 5 T cell receptor beta chains originate from one sample sequenced in a study of T cell changes during pregnancy in multiple sclerosis. The data were produced by immunoSEQ multiplex PCR, yet TCRdb's version contains in-frame clones alone and is incomplete. Counted here are 30,000 to 40,000 clones, roughly nine tenths occurring once; the ten biggest clones make up more than 4.5%. The sample consisted of peripheral blood, taken in the third trimester of pregnancy. All receptors derive from a female donor in good health, enrolled as a control in a pregnancy study.

The chain carries TRBV27 and TRBJ2-7; D is perhaps TRBD1 (6 bases). The V end lost 5 bases, the J end lost 0 bases, and 14 bases lay between the germline ends. The CDR3 extends over 15 amino acids. CDR1 MNHEY and CDR2 SMNVEV come from the germline V gene (reference sequence). CDR3 DNA: TGTGCCAGCAGTCCCTCCCCAGGGGACTCCTACGAGCAGTACTTC. Residues: CASSPSPGDSYEQYF.

The V gene is TRBV9, the J gene TRBJ2-7; D gene ambiguous. CDR1 and CDR2 (germline): SGDLS, YYNGEE. The CDR3 is made up of 13 amino acids. Deletions cut 2 bases from V and 5 bases from J, with 11 bases between. CDR3 sequence reads: CASSVTSRHEQYF. The CDR3 DNA follows: TGTGCCAGCAGCGTTACTTCCCGTCACGAGCAGTACTTC.

The chain recombines TRBV25-1 with TRBJ1-1, with a weak D call TRBD1 (5 bases). Trimming took off 8 bases at V and 4 bases at J, with 17 bases between the two ends. Germline V lookup: CDR1 MGHDK, CDR2 SYGVNS. The CDR3 consists of 14 residues. In DNA, the CDR3 is TGTGCCAGCCTTGAATCGGGGAGGGGCACTGAAGCTTTCTTT. The encoded protein is CASLESGRGTEAFF.

This chain connects TRBV7-9 to TRBJ1-4; maybe TRBD1 (5 bases). The germline gives CDR1 SEHNR, CDR2 FQNEAQ (reference sequence). Trimming removed 3 bases at V and 7 bases at J, with 6 bases between. The CDR3 totals 12 residues. The CDR3 bases are TGTGCCAGCAGCTTGCAGGGTGAAAAACTGTTTTTT. Amino acids: CASSLQGEKLFF. Using reference TRBV7-9 and TRBJ1-4 for the parts outside the CDR3, the full variable domain is DTGVSQNPRHKITKRGQNVTFRCDPISEHNRLYWYRQTLGQGPEFLTYFQNEAQLEKSRLLSDRFSAERPKGSFSTLEIQRTEQGDSAMYLCASSLQGEKLFFGSGTQLSVL.

The chain couples TRBV9 to TRBJ1-2; weak D call: TRBD1 (5 bases). CDR1 and CDR2 from the germline V gene are SGDLS and YYNGEE. The CDR3 has 13 residues. Trimming took off 0 bases at V and 6 bases at J, with 9 bases between the two ends. The CDR3 DNA reads as TGTGCCAGCAGCGTAGGGTCAGGGCATGGCTACACCTTC. Translated: CASSVGSGHGYTF.